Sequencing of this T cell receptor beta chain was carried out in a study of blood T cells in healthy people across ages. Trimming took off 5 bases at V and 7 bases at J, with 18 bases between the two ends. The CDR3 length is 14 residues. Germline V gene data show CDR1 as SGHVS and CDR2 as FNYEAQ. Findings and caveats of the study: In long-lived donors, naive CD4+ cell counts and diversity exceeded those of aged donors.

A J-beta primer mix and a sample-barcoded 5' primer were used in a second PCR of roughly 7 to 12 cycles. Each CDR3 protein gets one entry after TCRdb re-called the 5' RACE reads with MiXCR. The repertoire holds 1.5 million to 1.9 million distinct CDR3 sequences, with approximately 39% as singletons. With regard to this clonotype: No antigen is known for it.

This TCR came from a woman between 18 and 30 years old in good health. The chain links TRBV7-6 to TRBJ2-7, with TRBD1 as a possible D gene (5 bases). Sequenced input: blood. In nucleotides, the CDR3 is TGTGCCAGCAGCCGAGGACAATCCTACAATGAGCAGTACTTC. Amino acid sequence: CASSRGQSYNEQYF.